Presented here are 27 T cell receptor beta chains from one specimen sequenced in a study of T cell responses to AZD1222 COVID-19 vaccine. Sequencing was performed with immunoSEQ multiplex PCR; in TCRdb, only in-frame clones are kept and a portion is missing. The sample carries some 99,000 clones, 65% to 85% recorded once. The sample in question was peripheral blood, obtained 28 days after the second AZD1222 dose. The receptors derive from an adult who received the AZD1222 COVID-19 vaccine.

This clone was detected only once. This chain connects TRBV19 to TRBJ2-6; D not resolved. Germline CDR1 and CDR2: LNHDA and SQIVND (reference sequence). This CDR3 comprises 16 residues. Trimming took 10 bases from V and 0 from J, leaving 16 bases between them. Here the CDR3 reads CATSNQHRSGANVLTF. CDR3 sequence (DNA): TGTGCCACCTCAAACCAACACCGCTCTGGGGCCAACGTCCTGACTTTC. The variable domain in full, with the rest retrieved from reference TRBV19 and TRBJ2-6, is DGGITQSPKYLFRKEGQNVTLSCEQNLNHDAMYWYRQDPGQGLRLIYYSQIVNDFQKGDIAEGYSVSREKKESFPLTVTSAQKNPTAFYLCATSNQHRSGANVLTFGAGSRLTVL.

In its sample, this clone was seen a few times. V and J are TRBV4-1 and TRBJ1-1; 10 bases are a match to TRBD1. The CDR3 has 14 amino acids. Germline CDR1 and CDR2: MGHRA and YSYEKL. V was pared by 0 bases and J by 6 bases, with 1 base of the junction left unmatched. CDR3 DNA sequence: TGCGCCAGCAGCCAAGACGGACAGGGGGCTGAAGCTTTCTTT. The encoded protein is CASSQDGQGAEAFF.

The sample holds one count of this clone. The chain uses TRBV21-1 and TRBJ2-6; the listed D gene, TRBD1, was not tested against the DNA. TRBV21-1 is a pseudogene locus. The CDR3 has 20 residues. CDR3 amino acids: CASSKGFLGTGDSGANVLTF. The CDR3 nucleotides read TGTGCCAGCAGCAAAGGTTTTCTCGGGACAGGGGACTCTGGGGCCAACGTCCTGACTTTC.

V is TRBV11-2 and J is TRBJ2-3; TRBD2 matches at 8 bases. V shed 5 bases, J shed 8 bases, and the junction held 3 bases outside the gene matches. The CDR3 runs 12 residues. The germline V gene encodes CDR1 SGHAT and CDR2 FQNNGV. In DNA, the CDR3 is TGTGCCAGCAGCGGACTAGCATCTACGCAGTATTTT. Translating gives CASSGLASTQYF.

The rearrangement joins TRBV5-5 to TRBJ1-3; D is ambiguous. CDR3 size: 14 residues. Germline V gene sequence: CDR1 SGHKS, CDR2 YYEKEE (reference sequence). With 0 bases removed from V and 6 bases from J, the gap between germline ends came to 10 bases. CDR3 nucleotide sequence: TGTGCCAGCAGCTTGGGTGAAGGTGCAAACACCATATATTTT. Its protein is CASSLGEGANTIYF.

By its share, this clone is medium-sized. The V gene is TRBV7-9, the J gene TRBJ2-5, with D maybe TRBD1 (6 bases). Germline CDR1 SEHNR, CDR2 FQNEAQ (reference sequence). The V and J ends lost 6 bases and 0 bases respectively, with 14 bases between them. The CDR3 sequence is 15 residues long. CDR3 amino acids: CASRLPGTHQETQYF. CDR3 bases: TGTGCCAGCAGATTACCTGGGACACACCAAGAGACCCAGTACTTC.

The rearrangement uses TRBV2 and TRBJ2-7, with D hard to call. The ends were cut back, 1 base at V and 5 bases at J, with 12 bases in the middle. The CDR3 is 14 residues long. Germline assignment: CDR1 SNHLY and CDR2 FYNNEI. In DNA form, the CDR3 reads TGTGCCAGCAGTGAAGAGGTAGTCAGCGACGAGCAGTACTTC. Its translation is CASSEEVVSDEQYF.

This clone was seen a few times. This sequence joins TRBV18 and TRBJ2-1, with D unclear. Germline V gene sequence: CDR1 KGHSH, CDR2 LQKENI. The V end was cut by 4 bases, the J end by 9 bases, with 10 bases between. The CDR3 is 12 amino acids. The CDR3 bases are TGTGCCAGCTCACTTTCCCGAGGTGAGCAGTTCTTC. Protein product: CASSLSRGEQFF.

Regarding this clone: Other DNA sequences of this sample code for an identical CDR3. The chain has TRBV5-1 and TRBJ1-4; D remains unclear. The CDR3 runs 16 residues. In germline, CDR1 is SGHRS, CDR2 YFSETQ. V shed 4 bases and J shed 8 bases, with 21 bases lying between them. The CDR3 protein is CASSLGNGVKGEKLFF. The CDR3 DNA sequence: TGCGCCAGCAGCCTGGGGAACGGGGTTAAGGGCGAAAAACTGTTTTTT. Together with reference TRBV5-1 and TRBJ1-4, the CDR3 gives the full variable domain: KAGVTQTPRYLIKTRGQQVTLSCSPISGHRSVSWYQQTPGQGLQFLFEYFSETQRNKGNFPGRFSGRQFSNSRSEMNVSTLELGDSALYLCASSLGNGVKGEKLFFGSGTQLSVL.

CDR3 in amino acids: CASSPTNEKLFF. Here the CDR3 DNA reads TGTGCCAGCTCACCGACTAATGAAAAACTGTTTTTT. V and J are TRBV18 and TRBJ1-4; D not resolved. V lost 3 bases and J 2 bases, leaving 1 base between the germline ends. This CDR3 comprises 12 residues. Per germline, CDR1 KGHSH and CDR2 LQKENI.

The chain carries TRBV25-1 and TRBJ1-3; the D is unclear. The V and J ends lost 3 bases and 9 bases respectively, with 15 bases between them. Germline assignment: CDR1 MGHDK and CDR2 SYGVNS. The CDR3 has 14 amino acids. Written as DNA, the CDR3 is TGTGCCAGCAGTGAGGCAGGCTGGATTGGCACCATATATTTT. This encodes CASSEAGWIGTIYF.

The chain employs TRBV24-1 and TRBJ2-7; 12 positions agree with TRBD1. V was pared by 3 bases and J by 5 bases, with 7 bases of the junction left unmatched. The CDR3 is made up of 16 amino acids. Per the germline V gene, CDR1 is KGHDR and CDR2 is SFDVKD. The CDR3 spells CATSDLPGQGANEQYF. The CDR3 region has the DNA TGTGCCACCAGTGATCTACCGGGACAGGGGGCTAACGAGCAGTACTTC.

This chain uses TRBV2 with TRBJ2-1; 12 bases line up with TRBD2. The CDR3 sequence is 16 residues long. Germline loops: CDR1 SNHLY, CDR2 FYNNEI. With V trimmed by 6 bases and J by 1 base, 4 bases remained unmatched. CDR3 amino acids: CASSGTSGLSYNEQFF. The CDR3 coding sequence is TGTGCCAGCAGCGGGACTAGCGGGCTTTCCTACAATGAGCAGTTCTTC.

The V call is TRBV15, the J call TRBJ1-2; D gene ambiguous. The V gene lost 0 bases and the J gene lost 12 bases, with 17 bases spanning the gap. Germline loops: CDR1 LNHNV, CDR2 YYDKDF (reference sequence). The CDR3 extends over 14 amino acids. In DNA, the CDR3 is TGTGCCACCAGCAGAGAGGAAGTGGGTAATTGGCACACCTTC. This gives the protein CATSREEVGNWHTF.

The V and J genes are TRBV5-1 and TRBJ2-7, with a weak D call TRBD2 (5 bases). This CDR3 is built from 14 residues. The ends were cut back, 0 bases at V and 3 bases at J, with 10 bases in the middle. Per the germline V gene, CDR1 is SGHRS and CDR2 is YFSETQ. In DNA, the CDR3 is TGCGCCAGCAGCTTGGGAGGGCCCAGCTACGAGCAGTACTTC. It yields the protein CASSLGGPSYEQYF.

The chain couples TRBV28 to TRBJ2-7; no clear D gene. This CDR3 has 10 residues. V was clipped by 3 bases and J by 5 bases, with 2 bases between them. Per the germline V gene, CDR1 is MDHEN and CDR2 is SYDVKM. CDR3 in DNA: TGTGCCAGCAGTTTTAACGAGCAGTACTTC. Encoded protein: CASSFNEQYF.

The rearrangement joins TRBV5-5 to TRBJ1-2; 7 positions match TRBD1. This CDR3 contains 14 residues. V lost 5 bases, J lost 2 bases, and 6 bases stayed unmatched. Germline assignment: CDR1 SGHKS and CDR2 YYEKEE (reference sequence). CDR3: CASSPGGPNYGYTF. DNA of the CDR3: TGTGCCAGCAGTCCAGGGGGACCGAACTATGGCTACACCTTC.

The chain carries TRBV27 and TRBJ2-7; TRBD2 matches 10 bases. The germline V gene has CDR1 MNHEY and CDR2 SMNVEV (reference sequence). CDR3 length: 16 residues. Trimming removed 5 bases from V and 3 bases from J; junction bases left unmatched: 10. CDR3 DNA sequence: TGTGCCAGCAGTCCTACCCTAGCGGGAGCCGACTACGAGCAGTACTTC. Its protein is CASSPTLAGADYEQYF.

The chain links TRBV19 to TRBJ2-7, with 10 bases identical to TRBD1. With V trimmed by 7 bases and J by 0 bases, 6 bases remained unmatched. This CDR3 has 15 residues. Germline V gives CDR1 LNHDA, CDR2 SQIVND (reference sequence). The CDR3 loop is CASKERTGGSYEQYF. CDR3 coding DNA: TGTGCCAGTAAAGAAAGGACAGGGGGCTCCTACGAGCAGTACTTC. Complete variable domain (other parts from reference TRBV19 and TRBJ2-7): DGGITQSPKYLFRKEGQNVTLSCEQNLNHDAMYWYRQDPGQGLRLIYYSQIVNDFQKGDIAEGYSVSREKKESFPLTVTSAQKNPTAFYLCASKERTGGSYEQYFGPGTRLTVT.

The V and J genes are TRBV5-1 and TRBJ1-1; 10 bases fit TRBD1. This CDR3 is built from 13 residues. Germline assignment: CDR1 SGHRS and CDR2 YFSETQ. J gave up 8 bases and V 4 bases, and 5 bases lay outside the gene matches. CDR3 DNA: TGCGCCAGCAGCCTCGGACAGGGGGAAGAAGCTTTCTTT. It encodes CASSLGQGEEAFF.

This clone was picked up a small number of times. The sample carries other DNA sequences with the same CDR3. The chain recombines TRBV4-1 with TRBJ1-1; D not resolved. Deletions cut 3 bases from V and 1 base from J, with 12 bases between. Germline V gene sequence: CDR1 MGHRA, CDR2 YSYEKL. This CDR3 has 15 amino acids. The CDR3 region is CASSHRTGRNTEAFF. In nucleotides, the CDR3 is TGCGCCAGCAGCCATCGGACTGGGAGGAACACTGAAGCTTTCTTT.

The J gene is TRBJ2-7, the V gene TRBV7-2; unclear D gene. CDR1 is SGHTA, CDR2 FQGNSA, per germline. There are 16 residues in the CDR3. The V gene lost 0 bases and the J gene lost 1 base, with 13 bases spanning the gap. The CDR3 nucleotides read TGTGCCAGCAGCTTAGCGGCGTCAGAGGTATCCTACGAGCAGTACTTC. Encoded protein: CASSLAASEVSYEQYF.

The J gene is TRBJ1-1, the V gene TRBV15; no clear D. V was clipped by 1 base and J by 5 bases, with 14 bases between them. The germline V gene encodes CDR1 LNHNV and CDR2 YYDKDF (reference sequence). This CDR3 spans 15 amino acids. In nucleotides, the CDR3 is TGTGCCACCAGCAGAGTAGAGGGCCGGGATACTGAAGCTTTCTTT. This sequence encodes CATSRVEGRDTEAFF.

This clone was observed once. The chain uses TRBV9 and TRBJ2-3, with 8 positions matching TRBD2. The V gene end was trimmed by 4 bases and the J gene end by 5 bases; junction bases not matched to a gene: 12. The CDR3 contains 16 residues. Germline CDR1 and CDR2: SGDLS and YYNGEE. CDR3 coding DNA: TGTGCCAGCAGCTCCCCCGGGGGGGCTGGGGGAGATACGCAGTATTTT. This encodes CASSSPGGAGGDTQYF.

The chain joins TRBV18 to TRBJ1-4, with 7 bases matching TRBD1. The CDR3 loop spans 13 amino acids. With V trimmed by 4 bases and J by 5 bases, 1 base remained unmatched. Per the germline V gene, CDR1 is KGHSH and CDR2 is LQKENI. CDR3 coding DNA: TGTGCCAGCTCACGGGGACAGAATGAAAAACTGTTTTTT. This gives the protein CASSRGQNEKLFF.

The CDR3 spells CASSGRDSREKLFF. CDR3 bases: TGTGCCAGCAGCGGCCGGGACAGTAGAGAAAAACTGTTTTTT. J is TRBJ1-4 and V is TRBV9, with 7 positions matching TRBD1. Germline CDR1 reads SGDLS; CDR2 reads YYNGEE. This CDR3 is built from 14 residues. J lost 8 bases, V lost 3 bases, and 7 bases had no gene match.

As for this clone: Within the sample, other DNA sequences also encode this same CDR3. The chain combines TRBV12-3 or TRBV12-4 with TRBJ2-5, with D hard to call. The CDR3 is 11 amino acids. Trimming removed 3 bases from V and 5 bases from J, with 4 bases in between. The CDR3: CASSFRETQYF. In nucleotides, the CDR3 is TGTGCCAGCAGTTTCCGGGAGACCCAGTACTTC.